This passage covers 21 T cell receptor beta chains from one sample sequenced in a study of T cell responses to AZD1222 COVID-19 vaccine. The table came from immunoSEQ multiplex PCR; TCRdb's copy has only in-frame clones and leaves some out. The table has around 140,000 clones, approximately 91% seen once; the top ten hold around 0.98%. Sequenced here: peripheral blood, sampled 28 days after the second AZD1222 dose. Source of these receptors: an adult who received the AZD1222 COVID-19 vaccine.

The chain combines TRBV7-3 with TRBJ1-2; D not resolved. V shed 3 bases and J shed 2 bases, with 7 bases lying between them. CDR1 and CDR2 from the germline V gene are SGHTA and FQGTGA. The CDR3 runs 13 residues. This chain's CDR3 is CASSFYPNYGYTF. CDR3 nucleotides: TGTGCCAGCAGCTTTTACCCGAACTATGGCTACACCTTC.

The chain carries TRBV7-3 and TRBJ2-5; 7 positions match TRBD2. This CDR3 has 14 amino acids. The junction had 8 bases not matched to a gene; V was cut back by 5 bases and J by 5 bases. Germline CDR1 reads SGHTA; CDR2 reads FQGTGA. For the CDR3, the DNA is TGTGCCAGCAGCCCCATGGGGGGGTCGGAGACCCAGTACTTC. It codes for CASSPMGGSETQYF.

The chain joins TRBV7-3 to TRBJ2-1; D not resolved. Germline V gene lookup returns CDR1 SGHTA and CDR2 FQGTGA. V lost 3 bases and J 4 bases, leaving 13 bases between the germline ends. This CDR3 comprises 15 residues. CDR3 DNA sequence: TGTGCCAGCAGCTTGGCGTTTACCCCTTACAATGAGCAGTTCTTC. This gives the protein CASSLAFTPYNEQFF.

V and J are TRBV7-2 and TRBJ2-2; D unclear. Germline CDR1 is SGHTA and CDR2 is FQGNSA. V dropped 5 bases and J dropped 6 bases, with 10 bases sitting between them. The CDR3 is made up of 13 amino acids. This CDR3 is CASSPPGPGELFF. The CDR3 DNA is TGTGCCAGCAGCCCCCCCGGGCCCGGGGAGCTGTTTTTT. Full variable domain (rest looked up from reference TRBV7-2 and TRBJ2-2): GAGVSQSPSNKVTEKGKDVELRCDPISGHTALYWYRQSLGQGLEFLIYFQGNSAPDKSGLPSDRFSAERTGGSVSTLTIQRTQQEDSAVYLCASSPPGPGELFFGEGSRLTVL.

The V gene is TRBV19, the J gene TRBJ2-4; TRBD1 aligns across 8 bases. The CDR3 is 15 amino acids. In germline, CDR1 is LNHDA, CDR2 SQIVND (reference sequence). Trimming cost V 1 base and J 9 bases; bases outside gene matches: 8. The CDR3 nucleotides are TGTGCCAGTAGTATAGGTCCAGGGGGCTTGGTCATTCAGTACTTC. Translating it yields CASSIGPGGLVIQYF.

The chain has TRBV2 and TRBJ2-2; D possibly corresponds to TRBD1 (7 bases). There are 16 residues in the CDR3. Germline V CDR1 and CDR2: SNHLY, FYNNEI. V lost 2 bases to trimming and J lost 0 bases, with 10 bases between them. CDR3 residues: CASSEQGGANTGELFF. The CDR3 bases are TGTGCCAGCAGTGAACAGGGGGGCGCGAACACCGGGGAGCTGTTTTTT.

This clone was seen more than once but under ten times. The chain has TRBV7-3 and TRBJ1-1; possibly TRBD1 for D (5 bases). Germline V gives CDR1 SGHTA, CDR2 FQGTGA. CDR3 length: 13 residues. Trimming stripped 5 bases from V and 3 bases from J, with 10 bases between. The CDR3 is CASSPGGYTEAFF. CDR3 bases: TGTGCCAGCAGCCCGGGGGGGTACACTGAAGCTTTCTTT.

This chain connects TRBV19 to TRBJ2-1, with D possibly matching TRBD2 (6 bases). Germline V CDR1 and CDR2: LNHDA, SQIVND (reference sequence). The CDR3 extends over 17 amino acids. V lost 3 bases and J lost 6, with 21 bases in between. This chain's CDR3 is CASSMRASVGVRNEQFF. The CDR3 nucleotides read TGTGCCAGTAGTATGCGGGCTAGCGTGGGCGTCCGCAATGAGCAGTTCTTC. Drawing the rest from reference TRBV19 and TRBJ2-1, the complete variable domain is DGGITQSPKYLFRKEGQNVTLSCEQNLNHDAMYWYRQDPGQGLRLIYYSQIVNDFQKGDIAEGYSVSREKKESFPLTVTSAQKNPTAFYLCASSMRASVGVRNEQFFGPGTRLTVL.

The chain recombines TRBV11-2 with TRBJ1-3; possibly TRBD1 for D (5 bases). Germline-derived CDR1 and CDR2 are SGHAT and FQNNGV. This CDR3 has 17 amino acids. Trimming left V 1 base short and J 8 bases short, with 21 bases between. CDR3 sequence: CASSLASRRGMSDTIYF. DNA for the CDR3: TGTGCCAGCAGCTTAGCCTCTCGCCGGGGCATGTCAGACACCATATATTTT.

The V and J genes are TRBV28 and TRBJ1-2; TRBD1 matches at 10 bases. Germline V gene lookup returns CDR1 MDHEN and CDR2 SYDVKM. The V gene end was trimmed by 6 bases and the J gene end by 7 bases; junction bases not matched to a gene: 5. The CDR3 contains 13 residues. The DNA for the CDR3 is TGTGCCAGCAGATTGACAGGGGGCCTTGGCTACACCTTC. It translates to CASRLTGGLGYTF.

The chain employs TRBV11-2 and TRBJ2-7, with TRBD1 identical over 9 bases. Trimming at V came to 1 base and at J to 1 base, leaving 2 bases not matched to a gene. The length of the CDR3 is 15 residues. Per the germline V gene, CDR1 is SGHAT and CDR2 is FQNNGV. The CDR3 nucleotides are TGTGCCAGCAGCTTAGCGGGACAGGGTTCCTACGAGCAGTACTTC. Translating it yields CASSLAGQGSYEQYF.

This chain links TRBV6-6 with TRBJ2-7, with D unresolved. The CDR3 consists of 10 residues. Trimming stripped 6 bases from V and 9 bases from J, with 9 bases between. Germline V gene lookup returns CDR1 MNHNY and CDR2 SVGAGI (reference sequence). The CDR3 nucleotides are TGTGCCAGCAGCCACTCGCCGCAGTACTTC. It codes for CASSHSPQYF.

The chain couples TRBV30 to TRBJ1-2; a possible D gene is TRBD1 (5 bases). The germline gives CDR1 GTSNPN, CDR2 SVGIG (reference sequence). The V gene lost 8 bases and the J gene lost 2 bases, with 18 bases spanning the gap. This CDR3 region has 14 residues. This chain's CDR3 is CALYRKQENYGYTF. The CDR3 nucleotides are TGTGCCCTGTACCGAAAACAGGAGAACTATGGCTACACCTTC.

This chain joins TRBV15 and TRBJ1-1; D might be TRBD1 (6 bases). This CDR3 spans 14 amino acids. Trimming removed 7 bases from V and 0 bases from J, with 12 bases in between. Germline assignment: CDR1 LNHNV and CDR2 YYDKDF (reference sequence). Here the CDR3 reads CATIMDSLNTEAFF. The DNA for the CDR3 is TGTGCCACCATTATGGACAGCCTGAACACTGAAGCTTTCTTT.

The rearrangement links TRBV7-3 to TRBJ2-2; 10 bases align to TRBD2. Germline CDR1 SGHTA, CDR2 FQGTGA. Trimming removed 5 bases from V and 8 bases from J; junction bases left unmatched: 14. This CDR3 comprises 17 residues. The CDR3 spells CASSPQNLLAGTGELFF. The CDR3 DNA follows: TGTGCCAGCAGCCCCCAGAACCTACTAGCGGGAACTGGGGAGCTGTTTTTT.

The chain combines TRBV7-8 with TRBJ2-1, with D unresolved. The V end lost 1 base, the J end lost 1 base, and 5 bases lay between the germline ends. CDR1 SGHVS and CDR2 FQNEAQ come from the germline V gene. This CDR3 has 14 residues. The CDR3 DNA is TGTGCCAGCAGCTTAGACAGTTCCTACAATGAGCAGTTCTTC. Residues: CASSLDSSYNEQFF.

The chain has TRBV4-2 and TRBJ2-7, with 7 bases that match TRBD2. This CDR3 is 16 amino acids long. V trimming: 1 base; J trimming: 3 bases; junction bases outside the gene matches: 9. In germline, CDR1 is LGHNA, CDR2 YNFKEQ. The CDR3 coding sequence is TGTGCCAGCAGCCAAGTCGGTGCGGGAGCGATCTACGAGCAGTACTTC. It codes for CASSQVGAGAIYEQYF.

This clone was picked up a small number of times. The chain combines TRBV19 with TRBJ2-1, with a weak D call TRBD1 (6 bases). V was pared by 8 bases and J by 9 bases, with 17 bases between. Germline V lookup: CDR1 LNHDA, CDR2 SQIVND (reference sequence). CDR3 length: 13 amino acids. CDR3 in amino acids: CASSTGRWGEQFF. The CDR3 nucleotides read TGTGCCAGTTCTACAGGGCGGTGGGGTGAGCAGTTCTTC.

The chain joins TRBV27 to TRBJ2-2; D might be TRBD2 (5 bases). The CDR3 has 17 residues. Germline V gives CDR1 MNHEY, CDR2 SMNVEV (reference sequence). V gave up 3 bases and J gave up 2 bases, with 16 bases separating them. The CDR3 nucleotides read TGTGCCAGCAGTTTTCTTAGCGCCCAGAGAAACACCGGGGAGCTGTTTTTT. Amino acids: CASSFLSAQRNTGELFF.

The CDR3 here is CASRLSIDNYGYTF. CDR3 nucleotides: TGCGCCAGCAGACTTTCTATTGATAACTATGGCTACACCTTC. The gene calls are TRBV5-1 and TRBJ1-2; D is undetermined. This CDR3 contains 14 residues. Between the trimmed V and J ends, which lost 5 bases and 1 base, there was a span of 12 bases. Germline V gives CDR1 SGHRS, CDR2 YFSETQ.

CDR3 sequence reads: CASSYALQGHNEKLFF. The CDR3 bases are TGTGCCAGCAGTTACGCGTTACAGGGGCACAATGAAAAACTGTTTTTT. The chain carries TRBV6-6 and TRBJ1-4, with TRBD1 identical over 7 bases. Looked up from germline, CDR1 is MNHNY and CDR2 is SVGAGI (reference sequence). The V segment lost 2 bases and the J segment 5 bases; nucleotides outside the gene matches: 8. The CDR3 contains 16 residues.